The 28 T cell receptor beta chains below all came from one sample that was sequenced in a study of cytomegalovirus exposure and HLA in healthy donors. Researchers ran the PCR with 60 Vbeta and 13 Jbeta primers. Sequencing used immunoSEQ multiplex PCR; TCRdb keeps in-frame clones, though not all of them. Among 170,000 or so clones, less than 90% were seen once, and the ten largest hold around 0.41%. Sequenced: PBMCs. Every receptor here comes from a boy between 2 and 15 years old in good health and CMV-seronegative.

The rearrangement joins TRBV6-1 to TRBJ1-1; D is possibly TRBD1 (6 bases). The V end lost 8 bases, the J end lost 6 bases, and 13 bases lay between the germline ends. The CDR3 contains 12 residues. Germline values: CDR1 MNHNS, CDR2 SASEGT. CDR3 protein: CASEGESAEAFF. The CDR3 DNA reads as TGTGCCAGCGAGGGGGAGAGCGCTGAAGCTTTCTTT.

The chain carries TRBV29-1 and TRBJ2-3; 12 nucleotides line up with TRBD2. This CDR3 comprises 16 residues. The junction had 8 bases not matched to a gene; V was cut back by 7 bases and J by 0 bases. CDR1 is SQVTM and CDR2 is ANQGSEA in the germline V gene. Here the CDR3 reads CSAGLAGTSSTDTQYF. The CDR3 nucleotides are TGCAGCGCTGGACTAGCGGGAACCTCTAGCACAGATACGCAGTATTTT.

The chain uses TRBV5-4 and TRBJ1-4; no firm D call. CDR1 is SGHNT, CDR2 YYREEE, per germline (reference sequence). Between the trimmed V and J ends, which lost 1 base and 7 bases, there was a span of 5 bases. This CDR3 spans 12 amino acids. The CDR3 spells CASSLSSEKLFF. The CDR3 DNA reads TGTGCCAGCAGCTTGTCGAGTGAAAAACTGTTTTTT.

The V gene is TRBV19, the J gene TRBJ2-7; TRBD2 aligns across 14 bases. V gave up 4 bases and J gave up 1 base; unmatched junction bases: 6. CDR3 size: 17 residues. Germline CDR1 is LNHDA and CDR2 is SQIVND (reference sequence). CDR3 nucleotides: TGTGCCAGTAGTACCCGGACTAGCGGGAGGAGGTCCTACGAGCAGTACTTC. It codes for CASSTRTSGRRSYEQYF.

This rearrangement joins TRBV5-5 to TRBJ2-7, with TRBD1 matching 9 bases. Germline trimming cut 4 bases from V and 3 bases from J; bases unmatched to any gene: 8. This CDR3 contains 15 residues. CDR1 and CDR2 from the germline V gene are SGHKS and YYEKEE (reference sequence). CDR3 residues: CASSRDRDRDYEQYF. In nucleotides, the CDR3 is TGTGCCAGCAGCAGGGATCGGGACAGGGACTACGAGCAGTACTTC.

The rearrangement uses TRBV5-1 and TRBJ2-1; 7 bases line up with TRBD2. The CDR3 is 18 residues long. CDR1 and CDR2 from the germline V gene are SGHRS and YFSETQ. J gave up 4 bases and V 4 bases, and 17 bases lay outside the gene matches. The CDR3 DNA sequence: TGCGCCAGCAGCACGGGACTACTCACCCGATTTAAATACAATGAGCAGTTCTTC. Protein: CASSTGLLTRFKYNEQFF.

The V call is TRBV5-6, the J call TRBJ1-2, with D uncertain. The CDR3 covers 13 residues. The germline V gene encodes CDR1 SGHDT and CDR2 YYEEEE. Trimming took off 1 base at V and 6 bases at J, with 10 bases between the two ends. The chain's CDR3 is CASSLTTSNGYTF. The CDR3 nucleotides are TGTGCCAGCAGCTTGACAACGTCAAATGGCTACACCTTC.

The CDR3 reads CASSPTGGDTDTQYF. CDR3 nucleotides: TGTGCCAGCAGTCCGACAGGGGGGGACACAGATACGCAGTATTTT. The rearrangement joins TRBV27 to TRBJ2-3, with 9 bases that match TRBD1. V shed 5 bases and J 2 bases; nucleotides not matched to a gene: 5. The CDR3 spans 15 residues. In germline, CDR1 is MNHEY, CDR2 SMNVEV (reference sequence).

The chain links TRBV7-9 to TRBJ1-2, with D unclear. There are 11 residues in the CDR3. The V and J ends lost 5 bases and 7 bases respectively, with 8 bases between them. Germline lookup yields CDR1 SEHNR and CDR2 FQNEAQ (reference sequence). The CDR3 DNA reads TGTGCCAGCAGCCTTGGAGGTGGCTACACCTTC. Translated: CASSLGGGYTF.

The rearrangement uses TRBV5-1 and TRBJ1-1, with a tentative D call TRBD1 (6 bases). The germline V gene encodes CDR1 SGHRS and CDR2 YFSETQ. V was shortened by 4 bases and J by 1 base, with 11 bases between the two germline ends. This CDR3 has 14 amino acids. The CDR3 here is CASSTMTGNTEAFF. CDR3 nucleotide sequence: TGCGCCAGCAGCACCATGACAGGGAACACTGAAGCTTTCTTT.

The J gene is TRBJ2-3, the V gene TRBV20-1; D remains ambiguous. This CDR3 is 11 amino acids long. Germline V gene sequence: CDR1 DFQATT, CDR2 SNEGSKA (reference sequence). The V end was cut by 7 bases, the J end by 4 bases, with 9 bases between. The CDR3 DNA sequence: TGCAGTGGGGCCCCCCCAGATACGCAGTATTTT. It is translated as CSGAPPDTQYF.

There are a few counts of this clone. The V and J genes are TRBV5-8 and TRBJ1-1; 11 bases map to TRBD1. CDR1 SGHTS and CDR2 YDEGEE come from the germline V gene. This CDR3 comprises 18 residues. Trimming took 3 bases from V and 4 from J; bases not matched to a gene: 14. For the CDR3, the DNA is TGTGCCAGCAGCTCGTTTGGGGGACAGGGGGTTCTACCCACTGAAGCTTTCTTT. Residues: CASSSFGGQGVLPTEAFF.

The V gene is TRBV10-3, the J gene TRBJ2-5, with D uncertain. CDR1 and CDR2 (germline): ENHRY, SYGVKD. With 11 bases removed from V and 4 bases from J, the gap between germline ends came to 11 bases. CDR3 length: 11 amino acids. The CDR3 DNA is TGTGCCTCCTCAGGCCGAGAGACCCAGTACTTC. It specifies CASSGRETQYF.

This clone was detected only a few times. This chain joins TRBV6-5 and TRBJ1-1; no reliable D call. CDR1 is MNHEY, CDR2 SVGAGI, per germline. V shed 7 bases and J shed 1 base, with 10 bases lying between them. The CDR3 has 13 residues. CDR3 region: CASTRVRNTEAFF. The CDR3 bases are TGTGCCAGCACGAGGGTCCGGAACACTGAAGCTTTCTTT.

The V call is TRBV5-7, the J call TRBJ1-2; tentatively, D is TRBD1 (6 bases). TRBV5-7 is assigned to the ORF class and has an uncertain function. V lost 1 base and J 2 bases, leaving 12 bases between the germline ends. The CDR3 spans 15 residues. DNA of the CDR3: TGTGCCAGCAGCTTGCCGTGGACAGACAACTATGGCTACACCTTC. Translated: CASSLPWTDNYGYTF.

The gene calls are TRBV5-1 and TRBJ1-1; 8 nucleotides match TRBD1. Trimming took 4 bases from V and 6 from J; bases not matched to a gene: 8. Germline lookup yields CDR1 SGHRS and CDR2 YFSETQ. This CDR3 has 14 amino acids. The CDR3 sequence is CASSDTGGSPEAFF. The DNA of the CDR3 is TGCGCCAGCAGCGACACAGGGGGTTCCCCTGAAGCTTTCTTT.

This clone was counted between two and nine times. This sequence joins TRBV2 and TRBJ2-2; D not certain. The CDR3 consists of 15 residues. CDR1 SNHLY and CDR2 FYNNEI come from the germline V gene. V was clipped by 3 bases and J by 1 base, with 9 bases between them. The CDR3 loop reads CASSDGLGNTGELFF. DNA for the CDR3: TGTGCCAGCAGTGACGGCCTAGGGAACACCGGGGAGCTGTTTTTT.

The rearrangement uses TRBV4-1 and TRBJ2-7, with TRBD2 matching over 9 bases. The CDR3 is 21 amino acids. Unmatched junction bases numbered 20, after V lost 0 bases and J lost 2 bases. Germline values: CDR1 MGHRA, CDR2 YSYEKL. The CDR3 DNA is TGCGCCAGCAGCCAAGAGCCTTTTGGTAGCGGGAGAATCGGGGAGCCCTACGAGCAGTACTTC. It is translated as CASSQEPFGSGRIGEPYEQYF.

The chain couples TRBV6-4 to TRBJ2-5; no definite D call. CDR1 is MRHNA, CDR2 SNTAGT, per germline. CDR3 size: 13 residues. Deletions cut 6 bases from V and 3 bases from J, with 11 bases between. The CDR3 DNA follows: TGTGCCAGCAGCGCTACCCCGAAAGAGACCCAGTACTTC. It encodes CASSATPKETQYF.

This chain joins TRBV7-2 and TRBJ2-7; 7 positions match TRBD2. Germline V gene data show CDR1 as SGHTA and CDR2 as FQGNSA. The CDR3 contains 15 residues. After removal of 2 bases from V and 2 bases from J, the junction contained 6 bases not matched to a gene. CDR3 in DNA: TGTGCCAGCAGCTTAAAACGCGGGGGAACCTACGAGCAGTACTTC. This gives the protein CASSLKRGGTYEQYF.

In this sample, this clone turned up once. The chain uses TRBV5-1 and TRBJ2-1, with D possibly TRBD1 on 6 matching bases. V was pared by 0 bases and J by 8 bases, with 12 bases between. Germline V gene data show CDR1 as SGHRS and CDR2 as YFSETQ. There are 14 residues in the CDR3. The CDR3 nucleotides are TGCGCCAGCAGCTTGGGGTGGGGGCTTGATGAGCAGTTCTTC. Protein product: CASSLGWGLDEQFF.

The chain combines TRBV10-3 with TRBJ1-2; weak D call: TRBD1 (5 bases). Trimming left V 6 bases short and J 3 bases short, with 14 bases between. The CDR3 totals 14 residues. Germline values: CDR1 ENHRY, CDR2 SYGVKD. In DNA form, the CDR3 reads TGTGCCATCAGAGACCCGACAGCCGACTATGGCTACACCTTC. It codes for CAIRDPTADYGYTF.

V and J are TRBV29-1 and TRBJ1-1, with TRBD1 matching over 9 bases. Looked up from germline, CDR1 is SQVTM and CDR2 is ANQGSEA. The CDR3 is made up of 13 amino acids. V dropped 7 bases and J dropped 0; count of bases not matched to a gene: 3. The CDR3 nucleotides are TGCAGCGCCGGACAGGGGATGAACACTGAAGCTTTCTTT. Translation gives CSAGQGMNTEAFF. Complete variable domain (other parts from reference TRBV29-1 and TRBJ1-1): SAVISQKPSRDICQRGTSLTIQCQVDSQVTMMFWYRQQPGQSLTLIATANQGSEATYESGFVIDKFPISRPNLTFSTLTVSNMSPEDSSIYLCSAGQGMNTEAFFGQGTRLTVV.

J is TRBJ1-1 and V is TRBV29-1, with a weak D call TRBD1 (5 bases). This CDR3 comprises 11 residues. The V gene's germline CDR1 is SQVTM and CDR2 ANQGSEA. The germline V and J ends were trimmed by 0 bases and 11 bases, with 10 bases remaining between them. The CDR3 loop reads CSVEEGQGAFF. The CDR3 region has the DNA TGCAGCGTTGAAGAGGGGCAAGGGGCTTTCTTT.

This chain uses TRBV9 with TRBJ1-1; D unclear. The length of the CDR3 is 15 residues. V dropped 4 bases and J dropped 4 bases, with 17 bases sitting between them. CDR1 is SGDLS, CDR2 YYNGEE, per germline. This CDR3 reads CASSPQPRRGTEAFF. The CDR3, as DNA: TGTGCCAGCAGCCCCCAGCCGAGGCGCGGCACTGAAGCTTTCTTT. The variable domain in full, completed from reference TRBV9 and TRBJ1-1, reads DSGVTQTPKHLITATGQRVTLRCSPRSGDLSVYWYQQSLDQGLQFLIQYYNGEERAKGNILERFSAQQFPDLHSELNLSSLELGDSALYFCASSPQPRRGTEAFFGQGTRLTVV.

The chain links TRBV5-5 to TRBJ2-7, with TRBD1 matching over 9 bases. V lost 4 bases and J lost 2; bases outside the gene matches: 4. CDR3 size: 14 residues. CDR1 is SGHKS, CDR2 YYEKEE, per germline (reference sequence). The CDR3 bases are TGTGCCAGCAGCCACCGGGACAGGGCCTACGAGCAGTACTTC. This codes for CASSHRDRAYEQYF.

The CDR3 bases are TGTGCCAGCACCCTGGAGGAGGCCACTGAAGCTTTCTTT. Protein product: CASTLEEATEAFF. The chain combines TRBV2 with TRBJ1-1; no firm D call. CDR1 is SNHLY, CDR2 FYNNEI, per germline. The CDR3 contains 13 residues. V was clipped by 7 bases and J by 4 bases, with 13 bases between them.

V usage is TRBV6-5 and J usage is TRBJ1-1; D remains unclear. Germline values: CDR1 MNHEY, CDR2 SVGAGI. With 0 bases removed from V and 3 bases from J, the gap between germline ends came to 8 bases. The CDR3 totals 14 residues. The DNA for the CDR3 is TGTGCCAGCAGTTACTCAGCAGGCTACACTGAAGCTTTCTTT. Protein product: CASSYSAGYTEAFF.